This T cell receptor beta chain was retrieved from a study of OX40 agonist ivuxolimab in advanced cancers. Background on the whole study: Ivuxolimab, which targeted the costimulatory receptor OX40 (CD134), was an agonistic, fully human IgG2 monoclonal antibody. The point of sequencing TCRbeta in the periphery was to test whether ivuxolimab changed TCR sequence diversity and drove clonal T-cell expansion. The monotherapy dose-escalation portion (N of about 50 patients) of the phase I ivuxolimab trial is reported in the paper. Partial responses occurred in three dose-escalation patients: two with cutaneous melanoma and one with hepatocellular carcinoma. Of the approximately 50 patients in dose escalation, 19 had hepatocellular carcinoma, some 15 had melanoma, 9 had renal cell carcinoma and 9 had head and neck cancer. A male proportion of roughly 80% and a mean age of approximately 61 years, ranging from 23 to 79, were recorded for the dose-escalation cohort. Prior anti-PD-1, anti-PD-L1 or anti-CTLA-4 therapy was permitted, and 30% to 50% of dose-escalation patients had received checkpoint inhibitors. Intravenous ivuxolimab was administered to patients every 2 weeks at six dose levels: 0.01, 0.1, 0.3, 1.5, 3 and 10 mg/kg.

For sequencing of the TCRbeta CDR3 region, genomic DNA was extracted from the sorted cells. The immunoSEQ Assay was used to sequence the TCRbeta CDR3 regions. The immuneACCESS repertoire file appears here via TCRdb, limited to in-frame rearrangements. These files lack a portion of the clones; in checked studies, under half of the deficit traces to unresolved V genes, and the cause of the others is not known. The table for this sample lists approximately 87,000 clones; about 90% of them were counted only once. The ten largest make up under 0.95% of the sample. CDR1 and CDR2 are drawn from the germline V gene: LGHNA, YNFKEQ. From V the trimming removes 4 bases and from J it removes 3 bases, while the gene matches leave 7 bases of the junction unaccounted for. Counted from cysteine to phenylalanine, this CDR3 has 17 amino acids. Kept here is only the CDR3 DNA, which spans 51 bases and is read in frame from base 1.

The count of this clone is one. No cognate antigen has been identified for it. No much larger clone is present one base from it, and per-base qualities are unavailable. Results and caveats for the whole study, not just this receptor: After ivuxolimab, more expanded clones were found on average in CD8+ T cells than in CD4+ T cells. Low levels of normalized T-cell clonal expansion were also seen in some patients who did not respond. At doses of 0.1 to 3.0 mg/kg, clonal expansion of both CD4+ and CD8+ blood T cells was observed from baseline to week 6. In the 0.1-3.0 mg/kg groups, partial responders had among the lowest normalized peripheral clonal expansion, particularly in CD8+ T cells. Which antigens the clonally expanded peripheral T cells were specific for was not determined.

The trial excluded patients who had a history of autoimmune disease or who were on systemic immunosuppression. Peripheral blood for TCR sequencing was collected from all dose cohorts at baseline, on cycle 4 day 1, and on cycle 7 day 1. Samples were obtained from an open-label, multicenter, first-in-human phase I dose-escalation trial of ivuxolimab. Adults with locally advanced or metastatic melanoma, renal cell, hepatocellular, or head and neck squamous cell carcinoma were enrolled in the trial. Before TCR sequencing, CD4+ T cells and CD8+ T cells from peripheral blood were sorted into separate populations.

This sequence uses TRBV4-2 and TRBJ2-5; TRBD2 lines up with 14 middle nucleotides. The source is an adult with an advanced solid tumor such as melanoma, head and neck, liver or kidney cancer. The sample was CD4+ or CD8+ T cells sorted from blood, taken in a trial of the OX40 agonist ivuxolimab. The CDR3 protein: CASSLYPTSGREETQYF. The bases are TGTGCCAGCAGCCTATACCCGACTAGCGGGAGGGAAGAGACCCAGTACTTC.